The 17 T cell receptor beta chains in this list originate from one sample, sequenced in a study of T cell repertoires in cytomegalovirus infection. TCRdb independently ran MiXCR on the reads; one entry per CDR3 protein. The table records more than 75,000 distinct CDR3 sequences, 3% to 4.5% of them present only once. The sequenced material came from PBMCs. The source of these receptors is a human donor in good health (CMV status not recorded). Some clones in this sample may be carry-over from other donors' samples.

This rearrangement joins TRBV6-2 or TRBV6-3 to TRBJ1-6, with D unresolved. Germline V gives CDR1 MNHEY, CDR2 SVGEGT. V was shortened by 6 bases and J by 8 bases, with 8 bases between the two germline ends. The CDR3 is 12 residues long. The CDR3 is CASSRADSPLHF. CDR3 bases: TGTGCCAGCAGCCGCGCGGATTCACCCCTCCACTTT.

In its sample, this clonotype was seen many times. This chain joins TRBV7-8 and TRBJ2-5; 12 bases are shared with TRBD1. V was pared by 6 bases and J by 4 bases, with 6 bases of the junction left unmatched. CDR1 is SGHVS, CDR2 FQNEAQ, per germline. There are 15 residues in the CDR3. CDR3 coding DNA: TGTGCCAGCAGAAGTGGGACAGGGGGCGTAGAGACCCAGTACTTC. This translates into CASRSGTGGVETQYF.

The table lists this clonotype with many counts. The rearrangement uses TRBV7-2 and TRBJ2-1; tentatively, D is TRBD1 (5 bases). Germline V gene data show CDR1 as SGHTA and CDR2 as FQGNSA. Trimming shortened V by 6 bases and J by 8 bases, and 14 bases separated the two germline ends. The CDR3 has 13 amino acids. The CDR3 bases are TGTGCCAGCAGGGTGGGGCCCGGGTATGAGCAGTTCTTC. The encoded protein is CASRVGPGYEQFF.

This clonotype was counted at least ten times. The rearrangement links TRBV7-8 to TRBJ1-1; TRBD1 matches at 8 bases. V was pared by 4 bases and J by 3 bases, with 4 bases of the junction left unmatched. The length of the CDR3 is 14 residues. The germline V gene encodes CDR1 SGHVS and CDR2 FQNEAQ. This CDR3 is CASSSGTGYTEAFF. CDR3 sequence (DNA): TGTGCCAGCAGCTCGGGGACAGGTTACACTGAAGCTTTCTTT. The full variable domain, completed using reference TRBV7-8 and TRBJ1-1, is GAGVSQSPRYKVAKRGQDVALRCDPISGHVSLFWYQQALGQGPEFLTYFQNEAQLDKSGLPSDRFFAERPEGSVSTLKIQRTQQEDSAVYLCASSSGTGYTEAFFGQGTRLTVV.

The sample holds many counts of this clonotype. The chain couples TRBV7-2 to TRBJ2-3, with 16 bases matching TRBD2. This CDR3 comprises 20 residues. Germline loops: CDR1 SGHTA, CDR2 FQGNSA. V lost 6 bases to trimming and J lost 0 bases; unmatched junction nucleotides: 12. The CDR3 loop is CASRRGTSGGGPKSTDTQYF. Here the CDR3 DNA reads TGTGCCAGCAGGCGAGGGACTAGCGGGGGGGGACCTAAGAGCACAGATACGCAGTATTTT.

This clonotype was recorded at least ten times. The genes are TRBV18 and TRBJ2-3; TRBD2 agrees at 7 bases. After removal of 0 bases from V and 11 bases from J, the junction contained 17 bases not matched to a gene. The V gene's germline CDR1 is KGHSH and CDR2 LQKENI. The CDR3 extends over 17 amino acids. CDR3 amino acids: CASSPPGGTKRGTGQYF. The CDR3 DNA follows: TGTGCCAGCTCACCACCGGGCGGGACTAAGCGGGGCACAGGGCAGTATTTT. The full variable domain, its missing parts supplied by reference TRBV18 and TRBJ2-3, is NAGVMQNPRHLVRRRGQEARLRCSPMKGHSHVYWYRQLPEEGLKFMVYLQKENIIDESGMPKERFSAEFPKEGPSILRIQQVVRGDSAAYFCASSPPGGTKRGTGQYFGPGTRLTVL.

This clonotype has a count of ten or more. The genes are TRBV19 and TRBJ1-1, with no clear D. The CDR3 runs 14 residues. Germline CDR1 is LNHDA and CDR2 is SQIVND (reference sequence). V lost 4 bases, J lost 2 bases, and 11 bases lay in between. The CDR3 region has the DNA TGTGCCAGTAGTACTAAGGACGGCAACACTGAAGCTTTCTTT. Protein sequence: CASSTKDGNTEAFF.

At least ten counts were recorded for this clonotype. V usage is TRBV5-4 and J usage is TRBJ2-3; TRBD1 is a possible D gene (6 bases). Germline V gene data show CDR1 as SGHNT and CDR2 as YYREEE (reference sequence). CDR3 length: 16 amino acids. Trimming shortened V by 4 bases and J by 1 base, and 16 bases separated the two germline ends. The CDR3 coding sequence is TGTGCCAGCAGCGTGGATATGACAGGTGGCACAGATACGCAGTATTTT. It encodes CASSVDMTGGTDTQYF.

There are many counts of this clonotype. The chain couples TRBV7-3 to TRBJ2-3; 8 bases are shared with TRBD2. Germline V gene lookup returns CDR1 SGHTA and CDR2 FQGTGA. This CDR3 comprises 16 residues. V shed 3 bases, J shed 2 bases, and the junction held 7 bases outside the gene matches. CDR3 protein: CASSLGAGGNTDTQYF. The DNA of the CDR3 is TGTGCCAGCAGCTTGGGTGCGGGGGGAAACACAGATACGCAGTATTTT.

This clonotype was counted many times. This chain links TRBV11-2 with TRBJ1-2, with D tentatively TRBD1 (6 bases). V was pared by 3 bases and J by 5 bases, with 19 bases between. There are 16 residues in the CDR3. Looked up from germline, CDR1 is SGHAT and CDR2 is FQNNGV. The CDR3 bases are TGTGCCAGCAGCTTTCCCGAACAGGGTCAAGGATATGGCTACACCTTC. Translation: CASSFPEQGQGYGYTF.

This clonotype was counted ten times or more. The V gene is TRBV29-1, the J gene TRBJ2-3; 8 bases align to TRBD2. The CDR3 length is 15 residues. The germline V gene encodes CDR1 SQVTM and CDR2 ANQGSEA. V dropped 0 bases and J dropped 4; count of bases not matched to a gene: 6. In nucleotides, the CDR3 is TGCAGCGTTGAAGAGCGGGGGGCCCATCCAGATACGCAGTATTTT. Encoded protein: CSVEERGAHPDTQYF.

This clonotype was seen repeatedly, ten times or more. The chain recombines TRBV4-3 with TRBJ2-3, with 8 bases aligning to TRBD2. J was trimmed by 6 bases and V by 1 base; bases with no gene match: 6. The CDR3 length is 15 residues. Germline CDR1 reads LGHNA; CDR2 reads YSLEER. The CDR3 spells CASSQGGTSDDTQYF. The CDR3 nucleotides read TGCGCCAGCAGCCAAGGAGGGACTAGTGATGATACGCAGTATTTT.

This clonotype was counted ten times or more. V is TRBV4-3 and J is TRBJ1-4; perhaps TRBD1 as D (5 bases). Trimming removed 0 bases from V and 10 bases from J, with 15 bases in between. Germline V gene sequence: CDR1 LGHNA, CDR2 YSLEER. CDR3 size: 15 residues. CDR3 sequence reads: CASSQDLLAGGKLFF. For the CDR3, the DNA is TGCGCCAGCAGCCAAGATCTCCTTGCGGGGGGAAAACTGTTTTTT.

This clonotype has a count of ten or more. The gene calls are TRBV20-1 and TRBJ2-5; D unclear. Germline V CDR1 and CDR2: DFQATT, SNEGSKA (reference sequence). V was trimmed by 5 bases and J by 3 bases, leaving 4 bases between them. The CDR3 length is 10 residues. Here the CDR3 reads CSAQKETQYF. For the CDR3, the DNA is TGCAGTGCTCAAAAAGAGACCCAGTACTTC.

In its sample, this clonotype was seen many times. The gene calls are TRBV15 and TRBJ1-1; D remains ambiguous. The CDR3 is 14 residues long. The germline V gene encodes CDR1 LNHNV and CDR2 YYDKDF (reference sequence). Trimming stripped 4 bases from V and 11 bases from J, with 20 bases between. The CDR3 here is CATSTFPVRDRAFF. The CDR3 region has the DNA TGTGCCACCAGCACCTTCCCGGTTAGGGATCGGGCTTTCTTT. Together with reference TRBV15 and TRBJ1-1, the CDR3 gives the full variable domain: DAMVIQNPRYQVTQFGKPVTLSCSQTLNHNVMYWYQQKSSQAPKLLFHYYDKDFNNEADTPDNFQSRRPNTSFCFLDIRSPGLGDTAMYLCATSTFPVRDRAFFGQGTRLTVV.

This clonotype came up many times. V gene TRBV20-1 combines with J gene TRBJ1-6; D is ambiguous. The CDR3 runs to 11 residues. The ends were cut back, 3 bases at V and 6 bases at J, with 3 bases in the middle. CDR1 DFQATT and CDR2 SNEGSKA come from the germline V gene (reference sequence). Here the CDR3 DNA reads TGCAGTGCTAGGAGTAATTCACCCCTCCACTTT. Residues: CSARSNSPLHF.

This clonotype occurred many times. The chain uses TRBV25-1 and TRBJ1-2; 10 bases are shared with TRBD1. The CDR3 contains 17 residues. Looked up from germline, CDR1 is MGHDK and CDR2 is SYGVNS. After removal of 3 bases from V and 6 bases from J, the junction contained 13 bases not matched to a gene. The CDR3 sequence is CASSESPGTGEWNGYTF. The CDR3 coding sequence is TGTGCCAGCAGTGAGTCCCCCGGGACAGGGGAGTGGAATGGCTACACCTTC.